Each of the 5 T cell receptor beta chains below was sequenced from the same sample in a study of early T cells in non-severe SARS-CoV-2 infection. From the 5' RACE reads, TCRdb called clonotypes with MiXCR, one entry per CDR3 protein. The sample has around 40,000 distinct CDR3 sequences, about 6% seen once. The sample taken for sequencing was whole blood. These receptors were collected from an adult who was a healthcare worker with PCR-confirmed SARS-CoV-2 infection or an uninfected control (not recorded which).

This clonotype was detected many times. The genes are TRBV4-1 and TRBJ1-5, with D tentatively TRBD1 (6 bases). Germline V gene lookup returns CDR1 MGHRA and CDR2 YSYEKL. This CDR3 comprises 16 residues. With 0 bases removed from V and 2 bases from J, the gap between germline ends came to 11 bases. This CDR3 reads CASSQDNRQGNQPQHF. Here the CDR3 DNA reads TGCGCCAGCAGCCAAGATAATAGACAGGGCAATCAGCCCCAGCATTTT.

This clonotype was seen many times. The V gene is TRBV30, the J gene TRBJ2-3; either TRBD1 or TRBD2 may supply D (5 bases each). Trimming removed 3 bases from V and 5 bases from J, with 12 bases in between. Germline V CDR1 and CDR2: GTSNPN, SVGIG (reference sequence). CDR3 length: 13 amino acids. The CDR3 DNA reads TGTGCCTGGAGGGAGATGGGGGAAGATACGCAGTATTTT. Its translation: CAWREMGEDTQYF.

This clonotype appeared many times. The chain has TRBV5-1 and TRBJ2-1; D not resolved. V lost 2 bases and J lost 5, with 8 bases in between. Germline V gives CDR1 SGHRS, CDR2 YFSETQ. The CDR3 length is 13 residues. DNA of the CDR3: TGCGCCAGCAGCTTTAGACCCAACAATGAGCAGTTCTTC. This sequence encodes CASSFRPNNEQFF.

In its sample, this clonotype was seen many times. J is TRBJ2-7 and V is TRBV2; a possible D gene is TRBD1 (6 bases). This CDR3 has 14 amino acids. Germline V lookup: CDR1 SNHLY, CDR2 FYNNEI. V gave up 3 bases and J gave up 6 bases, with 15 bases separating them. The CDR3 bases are TGTGCCAGCAGTGATGCCGTACTAGGGGGCGAGCAGTACTTC. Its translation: CASSDAVLGGEQYF.

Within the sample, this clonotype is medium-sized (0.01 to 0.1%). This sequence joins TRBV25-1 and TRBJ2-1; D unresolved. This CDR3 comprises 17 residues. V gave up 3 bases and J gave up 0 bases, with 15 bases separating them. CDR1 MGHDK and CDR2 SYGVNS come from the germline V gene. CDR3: CASSDLGQTSSYNEQFF. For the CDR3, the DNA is TGTGCCAGCAGTGATTTAGGGCAGACGAGCTCCTACAATGAGCAGTTCTTC.